These 14 T cell receptor beta chains were all obtained from the same sample, sequenced in a study of technical replicates of blood from a few donors. The method was immunoSEQ multiplex PCR; TCRdb's version includes in-frame clones alone and lacks a portion of them. Of approximately 81,000 clones listed, about 81% are singletons. The sequenced sample was PBMCs. The receptors originated from a human donor in good health. Some clones in this sample may be carry-over from other donors' samples.

V and J are TRBV4-3 and TRBJ1-2; weak D call: TRBD1 (5 bases). The V and J ends lost 1 base and 2 bases respectively, with 11 bases between them. The germline gives CDR1 LGHNA, CDR2 YSLEER. This CDR3 is 15 amino acids long. This CDR3 is CASSQVAGLNYGYTF. The CDR3 nucleotides are TGCGCCAGCAGCCAAGTGGCGGGGCTCAACTATGGCTACACCTTC.

This chain links TRBV19 with TRBJ2-3; TRBD2 matches 9 bases. The CDR3 consists of 12 residues. CDR1 is LNHDA and CDR2 is SQIVND in the germline V gene (reference sequence). V gave up 8 bases and J gave up 9 bases; unmatched junction bases: 6. The DNA of the CDR3 is TGTGCCAGTCGATTAGCGGGAGAAACGCAGTATTTT. It codes for CASRLAGETQYF.

DNA of the CDR3: TGTGCCAGCAGCTTAGGTTCTAAAGAGACCCAGTACTTC. Protein product: CASSLGSKETQYF. This chain links TRBV7-6 with TRBJ2-5; D call uncertain. V was shortened by 1 base and J by 3 bases, with 6 bases between the two germline ends. The CDR3 covers 13 residues. The germline CDR1 and CDR2 sequences are SGHVS and FNYEAQ.

This clone was observed a few times. V usage is TRBV11-2 and J usage is TRBJ1-2; D might be TRBD1 (6 bases). The V end was cut by 5 bases, the J end by 2 bases, with 9 bases between. The germline gives CDR1 SGHAT, CDR2 FQNNGV. This CDR3 region has 13 residues. CDR3 nucleotides: TGTGCCAGCAGCACCGACAGGAACTATGGCTACACCTTC. Protein: CASSTDRNYGYTF.

The chain has TRBV2 and TRBJ2-5; 9 nucleotides align to TRBD1. From germline, CDR1 is SNHLY and CDR2 FYNNEI. V trimming: 6 bases; J trimming: 2 bases; junction bases outside the gene matches: 7. CDR3 length: 15 residues. The CDR3 loop is CASRGVGTGQETQYF. The CDR3 nucleotides read TGTGCCAGCAGGGGGGTCGGGACAGGGCAAGAGACCCAGTACTTC.

The V and J genes are TRBV7-2 and TRBJ1-2, with 10 bases that match TRBD1. The CDR3 has 14 residues. Looked up from germline, CDR1 is SGHTA and CDR2 is FQGNSA. V gave up 2 bases and J gave up 6 bases; unmatched junction bases: 3. The CDR3 protein is CASSLFGTGDGYTF. CDR3 sequence (DNA): TGTGCCAGCAGCTTATTTGGGACAGGGGATGGCTACACCTTC.

This rearrangement joins TRBV2 to TRBJ1-2; D remains ambiguous. The CDR3 spans 12 residues. Per germline, CDR1 SNHLY and CDR2 FYNNEI. The V end lost 11 bases, the J end lost 6 bases, and 16 bases lay between the germline ends. The CDR3: CAGATEGHGYTF. DNA for the CDR3: TGTGCCGGCGCCACGGAGGGCCATGGCTACACCTTC.

The rearrangement uses TRBV9 and TRBJ2-6; D not certain. This CDR3 is built from 16 residues. V lost 0 bases, J lost 0 bases, and 7 bases lay in between. Germline V CDR1 and CDR2: SGDLS, YYNGEE. The CDR3 sequence is CASSVAKYSGANVLTF. Written as DNA, the CDR3 is TGTGCCAGCAGCGTAGCTAAGTACTCTGGGGCCAACGTCCTGACTTTC.

The genes are TRBV18 and TRBJ2-3; D is uncertain. V lost 0 bases, J lost 2 bases, and 3 bases lay in between. The CDR3 sequence is 13 residues long. Per germline, CDR1 KGHSH and CDR2 LQKENI. The CDR3 coding sequence is TGTGCCAGCTCACCACCCTCCACAGATACGCAGTATTTT. This encodes CASSPPSTDTQYF.

The gene calls are TRBV2 and TRBJ2-7, with TRBD1 matching over 8 bases. Germline lookup yields CDR1 SNHLY and CDR2 FYNNEI. Trimming cost V 6 bases and J 5 bases; bases outside gene matches: 9. The CDR3 extends over 14 amino acids. For the CDR3, the DNA is TGTGCCAGCAGCCGGGACAGGTCGAGCGACGAGCAGTACTTC. This gives the protein CASSRDRSSDEQYF.

The genes are TRBV15 and TRBJ2-1; D unclear. The ends were cut back, 3 bases at V and 3 bases at J, with 12 bases in the middle. Germline V gene data show CDR1 as LNHNV and CDR2 as YYDKDF (reference sequence). This CDR3 is built from 15 residues. The CDR3 spells CATSRPLPGYNEQFF. Written as DNA, the CDR3 is TGTGCCACCAGCAGGCCCCTCCCGGGCTACAATGAGCAGTTCTTC.

The chain uses TRBV9 and TRBJ1-2; 10 bases are shared with TRBD1. The junction had 2 bases not matched to a gene; V was cut back by 0 bases and J by 6 bases. Germline V lookup: CDR1 SGDLS, CDR2 YYNGEE. The CDR3 runs to 14 residues. The CDR3 here is CASSVDGTGDGYTF. The DNA of the CDR3 is TGTGCCAGCAGCGTAGATGGGACAGGGGATGGCTACACCTTC.

V is TRBV7-9 and J is TRBJ2-7; D not certain. V was pared by 1 base and J by 3 bases, with 7 bases between. Per the germline V gene, CDR1 is SEHNR and CDR2 is FQNEAQ (reference sequence). The length of the CDR3 is 13 residues. Here the CDR3 reads CASSLGIDYEQYF. The CDR3 DNA follows: TGTGCCAGCAGCTTAGGAATAGACTACGAGCAGTACTTC.

The chain recombines TRBV7-2 with TRBJ2-1; 9 bases fit TRBD2. Germline loops: CDR1 SGHTA, CDR2 FQGNSA. This CDR3 is 15 amino acids long. V gave up 7 bases and J gave up 2 bases; unmatched junction bases: 6. In DNA form, the CDR3 reads TGTGCCAGCACCCGGCGGGAGGGAACCTACAATGAGCAGTTCTTC. As protein: CASTRREGTYNEQFF.